The 10 T cell receptor beta chains below come from one sample, sequenced in a study of T cell responses to AZD1222 COVID-19 vaccine. TCRdb keeps only in-frame clones here, not all; method: immunoSEQ multiplex PCR. The data hold about 110,000 clones, with more than 65% observed a single time. The material sequenced was peripheral blood, taken on day 0 of AZD1222 vaccination. These receptors all come from an adult in good health.

J is TRBJ2-3 and V is TRBV15, with 7 bases aligning to TRBD1. CDR1 and CDR2 from the germline V gene are LNHNV and YYDKDF (reference sequence). There are 14 residues in the CDR3. V gave up 1 base and J gave up 6 bases; unmatched junction bases: 4. The CDR3 sequence: CATSRGQGRDTQYF. In DNA, the CDR3 is TGTGCCACCAGCAGAGGACAGGGACGGGATACGCAGTATTTT. Full variable domain (rest looked up from reference TRBV15 and TRBJ2-3): DAMVIQNPRYQVTQFGKPVTLSCSQTLNHNVMYWYQQKSSQAPKLLFHYYDKDFNNEADTPDNFQSRRPNTSFCFLDIRSPGLGDTAMYLCATSRGQGRDTQYFGPGTRLTVL.

V is TRBV5-1 and J is TRBJ2-3; 8 bases are a match to TRBD2. Germline CDR1 reads SGHRS; CDR2 reads YFSETQ. Trimming removed 4 bases from V and 0 bases from J; junction bases left unmatched: 4. CDR3 length equals 15 residues. In nucleotides, the CDR3 is TGCGCCAGCAGCGCGACTAGCGTAAGCACAGATACGCAGTATTTT. It codes for CASSATSVSTDTQYF.

This sequence joins TRBV7-3 and TRBJ1-2, with D possibly matching TRBD1 (6 bases). CDR1 SGHTA and CDR2 FQGTGA come from the germline V gene. The CDR3 runs to 13 residues. V shed 5 bases and J shed 6 bases, with 13 bases lying between them. The CDR3 bases are TGTGCCAGCAGCCAGGGGCAGGAGGATGGCTACACCTTC. This codes for CASSQGQEDGYTF.

This chain connects TRBV7-2 to TRBJ2-7, with 7 bases fitting TRBD1. Per germline, CDR1 SGHTA and CDR2 FQGNSA. The CDR3 consists of 16 residues. The V segment lost 0 bases and the J segment 1 base; nucleotides outside the gene matches: 6. In nucleotides, the CDR3 is TGTGCCAGCAGCTTAGCGCTCGGCAGGGGGTCCTACGAGCAGTACTTC. This gives the protein CASSLALGRGSYEQYF.

The chain uses TRBV11-2 and TRBJ2-4, with D perhaps assigned TRBD1 or TRBD2 (5 bases each). Germline assignment: CDR1 SGHAT and CDR2 FQNNGV. V lost 1 base and J 0 bases, leaving 16 bases between the germline ends. CDR3 size: 18 residues. CDR3 protein: CASSLAYGALPAKNIQYF. The CDR3 DNA reads as TGTGCCAGCAGCTTAGCCTACGGGGCTCTCCCAGCCAAAAACATTCAGTACTTC. Based on the CDR3 plus reference TRBV11-2 and TRBJ2-4, the full variable domain is EAGVAQSPRYKIIEKRQSVAFWCNPISGHATLYWYQQILGQGPKLLIQFQNNGVVDDSQLPKDRFSAERLKGVDSTLKIQPAKLEDSAVYLCASSLAYGALPAKNIQYFGAGTRLSVL.

This chain links TRBV5-4 with TRBJ1-2, with 9 bases identical to TRBD1. J was trimmed by 1 base and V by 5 bases; bases with no gene match: 6. This CDR3 contains 15 residues. CDR1 SGHNT and CDR2 YYREEE come from the germline V gene (reference sequence). The CDR3 sequence is CASRLQGAFNYGYTF. The CDR3 nucleotides are TGTGCCAGCAGATTACAGGGGGCCTTTAACTATGGCTACACCTTC.

The J gene is TRBJ2-7, the V gene TRBV11-2; no clear D. The CDR3 extends over 11 amino acids. Germline assignment: CDR1 SGHAT and CDR2 FQNNGV. Trimming took 8 bases from V and 4 from J, leaving 9 bases between them. CDR3 coding DNA: TGTGCCAGCGGCCGAGGATACGAGCAGTACTTC. Translation: CASGRGYEQYF.

This rearrangement joins TRBV7-3 to TRBJ2-7, with a weak D call TRBD1 (6 bases). The V end was cut by 0 bases, the J end by 3 bases, with 6 bases between. The CDR3 runs 13 residues. From germline, CDR1 is SGHTA and CDR2 FQGTGA. DNA for the CDR3: TGTGCCAGCAGCTTAACAGGGGGCTACGAGCAGTACTTC. As protein: CASSLTGGYEQYF.

This clone showed up just a few times. This sequence joins TRBV12-3 or TRBV12-4 and TRBJ1-1; D is ambiguous. The V end was cut by 3 bases, the J end by 1 base, with 3 bases between. The CDR3 is 12 residues long. This CDR3 is CASSFRNTEAFF. The CDR3 DNA follows: TGTGCCAGCAGTTTTAGGAACACTGAAGCTTTCTTT.

This clone was seen a few times. This chain links TRBV11-2 with TRBJ1-3, with D perhaps TRBD1 (5 bases). CDR1 is SGHAT and CDR2 is FQNNGV in the germline V gene. The CDR3 has 12 amino acids. V was clipped by 3 bases and J by 6 bases, with 6 bases between them. For the CDR3, the DNA is TGTGCCAGCAGCTTGGGGGAAAACACCATATATTTT. This sequence encodes CASSLGENTIYF.